The entry that follows covers one TCR beta chain sequence. As yet, its antigen is unknown. The V end lost 4 bases, the J end lost 6 bases, and 13 bases lay between the germline ends. This CDR3 is built from 13 residues. In germline, CDR1 is LGHNA, CDR2 YNFKEQ. This sample is part of a study of cytomegalovirus exposure and HLA in healthy donors. About the study: Of all 400 or so donors who were genotyped, roughly 81% belonged to the Caucasian-associated ancestry cluster. Study-level points and caveats: Earlier results showed most TCR beta V segments being productive about 87% or about 30% of the time.

PCR involved 60 Vbeta and 13 Jbeta primers. The repertoire was sequenced with immunoSEQ multiplex PCR; TCRdb's copy has only in-frame clones and lacks some. The sample carries some 200,000 clones, around 79% recorded once. The gene calls are TRBV4-2 and TRBJ2-7; the D is unclear. This TCR came from a girl between 10 and 17 years old in good health and CMV-seropositive. The sample consisted of PBMCs. For the CDR3, the DNA is TGTGCCAGCAGCCCGGAAAACCGAGGCGAGCAGTACTTC. Translated: CASSPENRGEQYF.